Only a few counts were recorded for the clone carrying this TCR beta chain. Its antigen remains unidentified. TCRdb re-called the 5' RACE reads through MiXCR, storing one row per CDR3 protein. The table shows 430,000 or so distinct CDR3 sequences, with 20% to 25% occurring only once. This specimen comes from a study of identical twins. Looked up from germline, CDR1 is SQVTM and CDR2 is ANQGSEA. V was clipped by 4 bases and J by 4 bases, with 13 bases between them. This CDR3 is built from 14 residues. Study findings and constraints: Potential partial confounding of zero-insertion analyses by invariant MAIT and iNKT cells was noted.

Separately, the same data were catalogued under a study of T cells expressing NK-cell markers. From that report: Several experiments added an anti-gamma-delta TCR antibody to sort only alpha-beta TCR T cells.

J is TRBJ2-2 and V is TRBV29-1; tentatively, D is TRBD2 (5 bases). The source material was CD4+ T cells sorted from blood. This sequence was found in a woman younger than 35 in good health. DNA for the CDR3: TGCAGCGTTGTTCGGGGTTCTATCACCGGGGAGCTGTTTTTT. Its translation is CSVVRGSITGELFF.